This note documents a single TCR beta chain sequence. No antigen is known for it. The template was RNA from unsorted bulk tissue. This entry comes from a study of tumor and adjacent non-tumor tissue in lung cancer. Looking at the study overall: Around 4.2 million productive TCRbeta reads were obtained per sample on average.

Per germline, CDR1 SGHAT and CDR2 FQNNGV. There are 16 residues in the CDR3. TCRbeta libraries were built with three rounds of nested PCR, modified from ARM-PCR. TCRdb passed the multiplex PCR reads through MiXCR, listing each CDR3 protein once. The sample shows 200,000 to 250,000 distinct CDR3 sequences, approximately 74% of them seen only once. Findings and limits, study-wide: Tumor repertoires had a smaller top 100 clone share than normal lung.

This receptor was taken from a man between 60 and 75 years old with non-small cell lung cancer. Sequenced material: lung tumor tissue. The chain has TRBV11-2 and TRBJ2-7, with TRBD1 identical over 10 bases. CDR3 nucleotides: TGTCTCAGCAGCCTTATGCCGGGACAGGGGTCCTACGAGCAGTACTTC. Translation gives CLSSLMPGQGSYEQYF.